Reported below is one T cell receptor beta chain. Its antigen is as yet unknown. The sample originates from a study of cytomegalovirus exposure and HLA in healthy donors. Across the study: The 100 to 150 validation repertoires and the approximately 670 first-cohort repertoires shared a platform, a later analysis reported. Study results and limitations: Cytomegalovirus-associated TCR beta chains were listed, numbering 164. High sensitivity and specificity were reportedly achieved when the classifier diagnosed cytomegalovirus status.

The table came from immunoSEQ multiplex PCR; TCRdb's copy has only in-frame clones and leaves some out. This sample has about 140,000 clones, with about nine tenths found just once. From germline, CDR1 is LGHNA and CDR2 YNFKEQ. With 2 bases removed from V and 2 bases from J, the gap between germline ends came to 9 bases. The CDR3 is 14 residues long. This sequence joins TRBV4-2 and TRBJ2-5; a weak D match, TRBD2 (5 bases). This TCR derives from a man between 18 and 35 years old in good health and CMV-seronegative. The source material was PBMCs. Here the CDR3 reads CASSQLSGQETQYF. CDR3 DNA sequence: TGTGCCAGCAGCCAACTCAGCGGTCAAGAGACCCAGTACTTC.